This is a list of T cell receptor beta chains from one sample in a study of shared clonotypes between healthy human individuals. The table came from immunoSEQ multiplex PCR; TCRdb's copy has only in-frame clones and leaves some out. The sample lists approximately 2,300,000 clones, under 95% seen once, with roughly 0.34% in the top ten. Sequenced input: naive CD4+ T cells from PBMCs. Source of these receptors: a man younger than 35 in good health. Some clones in this sample may be carry-over from other donors' samples. Both conserved end residues are part of each CDR3. D genes are given only for firm matches. Clone size is given for some rows only: seen once, a few or many times, or a class if the clone is expanded.

cdr3_nt cdr3_aa j_call cdr3_length v_call d_call clone_size
TGTGCCATCAGTGGCACGGGAGGGCCGAGGAATGAGCAGTTCTTC CAISGTGGPRNEQFF TRBJ2-1 15 TRBV10-3 TRBD2 -
TGTGCCAGCAGTGAAGTCAGGGCAGGGGGCGCGAGGTACGAGCAGTACTTC CASSEVRAGGARYEQYF TRBJ2-7 17 TRBV6-1 TRBD1 -
TGCGCCAGCAGCTTACAGGGGGGGCCCACCGAGCAGTACTTC CASSLQGGPTEQYF TRBJ2-7 14 TRBV5-1 - -
TGTGCCAGCAGCTCCAGGTCGGACTTCCACAATGAGCAGTTCTTC CASSSRSDFHNEQFF TRBJ2-1 15 TRBV7-3 - once
TGTGCCACCCTCGGGGGAAAGGGGGAATCCGGAGCTTTCTTT CATLGGKGESGAFF TRBJ1-1 14 TRBV28 - -
TGTGCCAGTAGTCACGGTAACTCCTACAATGAGCAGTTCTTC CASSHGNSYNEQFF TRBJ2-1 14 TRBV19 - -
TGTGCCACCAGAGAATCCGGGACAGGGGGCCCCGGGGAGCTGTTTTTT CATRESGTGGPGELFF TRBJ2-2 16 TRBV2 TRBD1 -
TGCGCCAGCAGCTCGCCCGGGGTGGAGACCCAGTACTTC CASSSPGVETQYF TRBJ2-5 13 TRBV5-1 - -
TGTGCCAGCAGTCCGGACAGGGGGTCCGGCTACACCTTC CASSPDRGSGYTF TRBJ1-2 13 TRBV6-6 TRBD1 -
TGTGCCACTAAGTCCGCAGTCGGTCCCTACGAGCAGTACTTC CATKSAVGPYEQYF TRBJ2-7 14 TRBV19 - -
TGTGCCAGTACCCCTGGGCGACTTCAGCCCCAGCATTTT CASTPGRLQPQHF TRBJ1-5 13 TRBV19 - -
TGTGCCAGCAGTGACTTCCGGACTAGCGGGAGATACGAGCAGTACTTC CASSDFRTSGRYEQYF TRBJ2-7 16 TRBV25-1 TRBD2 -
TGTGCCAGCAGCTTAGGCGGGACCACAGATACGCAGTATTTT CASSLGGTTDTQYF TRBJ2-3 14 TRBV7-2 - -
TGTGCCAGCAGTTTACCAGGGAGGAAGCAGTACTTC CASSLPGRKQYF TRBJ2-7 12 TRBV28 - -
TGTGCCAGCAGTCCGAGGACATACGAGCAGTACTTC CASSPRTYEQYF TRBJ2-7 12 TRBV28 - -
TGTGCCAGCTCACCAGTAACAGGGGAGCTGTTTTTT CASSPVTGELFF TRBJ2-2 12 TRBV18 - -
TGCAGCGTTCTTTTAGGACAGTCCTACGAGCAGTACTTC CSVLLGQSYEQYF TRBJ2-7 13 TRBV29-1 - -
TGTGCCAGCAGCTTAGCGACGTACTACGAGCAGTACTTC CASSLATYYEQYF TRBJ2-7 13 TRBV7-2 - -
TGTGCCAGCAGAATTTCGGGGCCCCAGAACACTGAAGCTTTCTTT CASRISGPQNTEAFF TRBJ1-1 15 TRBV28 - -
TGCGCCAGCAGCTTCGGACTAGCGGCAGAGCAGTTCTTC CASSFGLAAEQFF TRBJ2-1 13 TRBV5-1 TRBD2 once
TGTGCCAGTAAGGCGGGAGGGCCGGCAGAGACCCAGTACTTC CASKAGGPAETQYF TRBJ2-5 14 TRBV19 TRBD2 -
TGCAGTGCCGCCAGACTAGCGGGGTGGTTCTTC CSAARLAGWFF TRBJ2-1 11 TRBV20-1 TRBD2 -
TGCGCCAGCAGCTTCCTCGGGATGGGGAACACTGAAGCTTTCTTT CASSFLGMGNTEAFF TRBJ1-1 15 TRBV5-1 - -
TGTGCCAGGGGAAGACTAGAACAGACAGATACGCAGTATTTT CARGRLEQTDTQYF TRBJ2-3 14 TRBV7-6 - -
TGTGCCAGCAGCTCCCGAAGGGAGTCGGGGGCCAACGTCCTGACTTTC CASSSRRESGANVLTF TRBJ2-6 16 TRBV7-2 - -
TGTGCCAGCAGCGTATTGGCACAGGGCACAGATACGCAGTATTTT CASSVLAQGTDTQYF TRBJ2-3 15 TRBV9 - -
TGTGCCACCAGCAGAACCGGGACTAGTGGGCTGGAGACCCAGTACTTC CATSRTGTSGLETQYF TRBJ2-5 16 TRBV15 TRBD2 once